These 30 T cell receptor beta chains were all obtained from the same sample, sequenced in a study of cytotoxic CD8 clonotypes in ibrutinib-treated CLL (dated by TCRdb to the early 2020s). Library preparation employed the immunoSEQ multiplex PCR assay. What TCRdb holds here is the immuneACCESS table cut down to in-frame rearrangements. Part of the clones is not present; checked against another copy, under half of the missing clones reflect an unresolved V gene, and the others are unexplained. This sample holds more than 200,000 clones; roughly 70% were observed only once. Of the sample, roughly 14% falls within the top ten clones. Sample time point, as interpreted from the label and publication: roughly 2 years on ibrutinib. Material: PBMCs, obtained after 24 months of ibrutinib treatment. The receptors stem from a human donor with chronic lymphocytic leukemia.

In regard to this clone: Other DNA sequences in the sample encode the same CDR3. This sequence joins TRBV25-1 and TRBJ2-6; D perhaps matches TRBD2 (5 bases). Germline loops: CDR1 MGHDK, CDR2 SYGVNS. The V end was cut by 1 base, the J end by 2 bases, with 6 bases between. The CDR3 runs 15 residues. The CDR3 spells CASSESGAGANVLTF. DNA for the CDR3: TGTGCCAGCAGTGAATCCGGGGCTGGGGCCAACGTCCTGACTTTC.

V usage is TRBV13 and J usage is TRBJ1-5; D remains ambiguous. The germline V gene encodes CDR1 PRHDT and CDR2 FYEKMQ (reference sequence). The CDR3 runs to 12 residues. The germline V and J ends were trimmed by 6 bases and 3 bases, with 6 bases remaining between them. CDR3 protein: CASSFANQPQHF. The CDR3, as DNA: TGTGCCAGCAGTTTCGCCAATCAGCCCCAGCATTTT.

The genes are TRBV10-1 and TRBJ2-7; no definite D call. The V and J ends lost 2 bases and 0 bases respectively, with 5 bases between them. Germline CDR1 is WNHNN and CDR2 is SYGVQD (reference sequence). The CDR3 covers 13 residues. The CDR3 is CASSEGYSYEQYF. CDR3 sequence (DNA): TGCGCCAGCAGTGAGGGCTACTCCTACGAGCAGTACTTC.

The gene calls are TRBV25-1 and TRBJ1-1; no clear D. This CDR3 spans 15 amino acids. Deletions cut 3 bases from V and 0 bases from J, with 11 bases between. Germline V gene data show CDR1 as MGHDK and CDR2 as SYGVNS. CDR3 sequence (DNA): TGTGCCAGCAGTGATCCTCAGGTCCTGAACACTGAAGCTTTCTTT. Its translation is CASSDPQVLNTEAFF. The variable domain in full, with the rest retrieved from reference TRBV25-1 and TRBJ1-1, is EADIYQTPRYLVIGTGKKITLECSQTMGHDKMYWYQQDPGMELHLIHYSYGVNSTEKGDLSSESTVSRIRTEHFPLTLESARPSHTSQYLCASSDPQVLNTEAFFGQGTRLTVV.

The CDR3 loop is CASSDPQTSGRSSREQYF. CDR3 DNA sequence: TGTGCCAGCAGTGACCCACAAACTAGCGGGAGATCTAGTCGTGAGCAGTACTTC. The chain joins TRBV6-4 to TRBJ2-7; 11 bases are shared with TRBD2. With 2 bases clipped from V and 7 bases from J, the junction kept 16 bases outside the gene matches. The germline gives CDR1 MRHNA, CDR2 SNTAGT. The CDR3 loop spans 18 amino acids.

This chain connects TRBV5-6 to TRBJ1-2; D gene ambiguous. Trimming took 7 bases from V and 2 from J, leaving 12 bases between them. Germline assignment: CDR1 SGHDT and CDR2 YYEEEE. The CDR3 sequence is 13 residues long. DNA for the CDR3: TGTGCCAGCGGGCCACAGACGAACTATGGCTACACCTTC. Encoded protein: CASGPQTNYGYTF.

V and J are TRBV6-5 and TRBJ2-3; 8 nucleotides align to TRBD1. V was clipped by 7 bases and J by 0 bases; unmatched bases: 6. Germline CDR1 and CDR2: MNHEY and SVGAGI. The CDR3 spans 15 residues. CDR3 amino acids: CASTMTGASTDTQYF. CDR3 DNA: TGTGCCAGCACTATGACAGGGGCAAGCACAGATACGCAGTATTTT.

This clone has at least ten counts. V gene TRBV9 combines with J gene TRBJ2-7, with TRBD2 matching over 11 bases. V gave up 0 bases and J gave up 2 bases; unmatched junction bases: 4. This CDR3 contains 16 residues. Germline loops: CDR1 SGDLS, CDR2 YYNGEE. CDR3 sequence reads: CASSVDSGRAPYEQYF. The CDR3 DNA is TGTGCCAGCAGCGTAGATAGCGGGAGGGCCCCCTACGAGCAGTACTTC.

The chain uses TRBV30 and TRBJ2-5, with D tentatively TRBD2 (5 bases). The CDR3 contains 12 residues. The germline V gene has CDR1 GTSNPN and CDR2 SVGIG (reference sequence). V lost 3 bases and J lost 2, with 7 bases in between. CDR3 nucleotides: TGTGCCTGGAGCCGGAGGCAAGAGACCCAGTACTTC. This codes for CAWSRRQETQYF. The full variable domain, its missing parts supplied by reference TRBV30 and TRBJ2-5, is SQTIHQWPATLVQPVGSPLSLECTVEGTSNPNLYWYRQAAGRGLQLLFYSVGIGQISSEVPQNLSASRPQDRQFILSSKKLLLSDSGFYLCAWSRRQETQYFGPGTRLLVL.

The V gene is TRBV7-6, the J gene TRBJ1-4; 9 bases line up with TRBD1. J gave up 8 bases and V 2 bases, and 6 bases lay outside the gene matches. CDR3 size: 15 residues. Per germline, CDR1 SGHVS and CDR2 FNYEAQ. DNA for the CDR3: TGTGCCAGCAGCTTAAGAGGGGACAGGGACGAAAAACTGTTTTTT. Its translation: CASSLRGDRDEKLFF. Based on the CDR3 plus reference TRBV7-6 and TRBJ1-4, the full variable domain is GAGVSQSPRYKVTKRGQDVALRCDPISGHVSLYWYRQALGQGPEFLTYFNYEAQQDKSGLPNDRFSAERPEGSISTLTIQRTEQRDSAMYRCASSLRGDRDEKLFFGSGTQLSVL.

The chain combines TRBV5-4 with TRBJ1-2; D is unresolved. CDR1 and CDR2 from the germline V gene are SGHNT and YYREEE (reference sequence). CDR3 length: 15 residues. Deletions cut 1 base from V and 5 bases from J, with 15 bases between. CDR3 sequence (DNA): TGTGCCAGCAGCTTGCGGATGATGGTTATGTATGGCTACACCTTC. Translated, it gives CASSLRMMVMYGYTF.

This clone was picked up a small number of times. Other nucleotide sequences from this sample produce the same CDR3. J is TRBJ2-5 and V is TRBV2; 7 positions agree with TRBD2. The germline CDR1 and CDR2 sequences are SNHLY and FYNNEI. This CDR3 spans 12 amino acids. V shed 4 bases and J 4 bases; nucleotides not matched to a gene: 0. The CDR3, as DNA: TGTGCCAGCAGTGGGGAGGGAGAGACCCAGTACTTC. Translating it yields CASSGEGETQYF.

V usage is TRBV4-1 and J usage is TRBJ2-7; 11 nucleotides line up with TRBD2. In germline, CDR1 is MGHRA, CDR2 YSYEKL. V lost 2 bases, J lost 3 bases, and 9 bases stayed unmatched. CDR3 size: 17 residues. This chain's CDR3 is CASSQTLLAGEIYEQYF. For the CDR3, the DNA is TGCGCCAGCAGCCAAACTCTACTAGCGGGAGAGATCTACGAGCAGTACTTC.

CDR3 nucleotides: TGTGCCAGCAGCTTAGACGGCGGCGGTGGGGACTACGAGCAGTACTTC. Amino acid sequence: CASSLDGGGGDYEQYF. V and J are TRBV7-8 and TRBJ2-7; D ambiguous. The V gene lost 1 base and the J gene lost 3 bases, with 16 bases spanning the gap. The CDR3 sequence is 16 residues long. Germline CDR1 SGHVS, CDR2 FQNEAQ. Looking up the rest from reference TRBV7-8 and TRBJ2-7 gives the full variable domain: GAGVSQSPRYKVAKRGQDVALRCDPISGHVSLFWYQQALGQGPEFLTYFQNEAQLDKSGLPSDRFFAERPEGSVSTLKIQRTQQEDSAVYLCASSLDGGGGDYEQYFGPGTRLTVT.

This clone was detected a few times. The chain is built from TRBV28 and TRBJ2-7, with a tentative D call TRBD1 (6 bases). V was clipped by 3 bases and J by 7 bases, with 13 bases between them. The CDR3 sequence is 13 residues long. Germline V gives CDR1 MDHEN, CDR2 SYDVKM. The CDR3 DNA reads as TGTGCCAGCAGTTTTGTAGGGGGTGGAGAGCAGTACTTC. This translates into CASSFVGGGEQYF. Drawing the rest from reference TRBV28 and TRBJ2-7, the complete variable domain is DVKVTQSSRYLVKRTGEKVFLECVQDMDHENMFWYRQDPGLGLRLIYFSYDVKMKEKGDIPEGYSVSREKKERFSLILESASTNQTSMYLCASSFVGGGEQYFGPGTRLTVT.

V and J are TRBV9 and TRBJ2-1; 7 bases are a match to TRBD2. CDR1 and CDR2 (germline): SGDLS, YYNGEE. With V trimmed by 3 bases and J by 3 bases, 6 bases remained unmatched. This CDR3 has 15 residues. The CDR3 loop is CASSDGTIYYNEQFF. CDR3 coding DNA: TGTGCCAGCAGCGACGGGACTATTTACTACAATGAGCAGTTCTTC.

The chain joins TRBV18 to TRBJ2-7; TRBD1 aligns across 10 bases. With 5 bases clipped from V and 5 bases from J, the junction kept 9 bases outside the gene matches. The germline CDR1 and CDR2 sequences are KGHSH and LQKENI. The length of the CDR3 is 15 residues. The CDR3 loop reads CASSTVRDRGHEQYF. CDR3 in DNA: TGTGCCAGCTCAACGGTAAGGGACAGGGGCCACGAGCAGTACTTC.

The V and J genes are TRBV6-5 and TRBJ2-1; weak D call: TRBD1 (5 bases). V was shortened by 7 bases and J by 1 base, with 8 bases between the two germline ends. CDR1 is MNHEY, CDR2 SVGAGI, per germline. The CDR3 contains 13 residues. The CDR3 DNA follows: TGTGCCAGCACAAGGGGATCCTACAATGAGCAGTTCTTC. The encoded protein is CASTRGSYNEQFF.

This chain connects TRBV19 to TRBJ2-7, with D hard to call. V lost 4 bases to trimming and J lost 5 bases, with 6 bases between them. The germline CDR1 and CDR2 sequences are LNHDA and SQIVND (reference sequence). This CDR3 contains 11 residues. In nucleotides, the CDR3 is TGTGCCAGTAGTAACCCCCACGAGCAGTACTTC. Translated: CASSNPHEQYF. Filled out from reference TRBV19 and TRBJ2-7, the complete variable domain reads DGGITQSPKYLFRKEGQNVTLSCEQNLNHDAMYWYRQDPGQGLRLIYYSQIVNDFQKGDIAEGYSVSREKKESFPLTVTSAQKNPTAFYLCASSNPHEQYFGPGTRLTVT.

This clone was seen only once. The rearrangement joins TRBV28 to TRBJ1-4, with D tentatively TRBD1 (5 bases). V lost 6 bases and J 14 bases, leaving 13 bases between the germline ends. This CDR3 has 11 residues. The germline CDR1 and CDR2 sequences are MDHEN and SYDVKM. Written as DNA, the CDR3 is TGTGCCAGCAGCGCTCAGGGACGGCTGTTTTTT. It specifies CASSAQGRLFF.

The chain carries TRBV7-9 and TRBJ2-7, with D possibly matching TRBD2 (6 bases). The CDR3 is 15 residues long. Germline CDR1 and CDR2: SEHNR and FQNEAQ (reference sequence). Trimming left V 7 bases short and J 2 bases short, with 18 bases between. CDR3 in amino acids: CASISWTKNTYEQYF. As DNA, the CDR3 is TGTGCCAGCATCTCATGGACTAAAAACACCTACGAGCAGTACTTC.

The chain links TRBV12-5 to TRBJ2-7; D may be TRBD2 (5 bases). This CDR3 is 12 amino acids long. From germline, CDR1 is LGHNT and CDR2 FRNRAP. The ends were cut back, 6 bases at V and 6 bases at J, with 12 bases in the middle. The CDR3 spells CASGGGFGEQYF. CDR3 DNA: TGTGCTAGTGGAGGCGGGTTCGGCGAGCAGTACTTC.

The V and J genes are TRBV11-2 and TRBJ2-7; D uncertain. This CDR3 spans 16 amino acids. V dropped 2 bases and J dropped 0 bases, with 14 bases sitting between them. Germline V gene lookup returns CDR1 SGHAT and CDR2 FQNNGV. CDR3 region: CASSLFRRDGSYEQYF. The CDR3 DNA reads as TGTGCCAGCAGCTTATTCCGGCGAGACGGCTCCTACGAGCAGTACTTC.

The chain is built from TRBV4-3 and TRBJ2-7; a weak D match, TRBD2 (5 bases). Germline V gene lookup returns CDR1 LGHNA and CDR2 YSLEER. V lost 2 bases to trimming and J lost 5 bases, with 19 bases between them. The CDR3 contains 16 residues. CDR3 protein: CASSQSREGVTDEQYF. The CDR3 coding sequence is TGCGCCAGCAGCCAATCTCGAGAGGGAGTCACAGACGAGCAGTACTTC.

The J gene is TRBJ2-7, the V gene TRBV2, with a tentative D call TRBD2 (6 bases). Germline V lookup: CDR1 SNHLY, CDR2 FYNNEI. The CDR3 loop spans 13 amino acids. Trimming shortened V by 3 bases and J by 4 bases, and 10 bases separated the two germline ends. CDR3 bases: TGTGCCAGCAGTGACGGGGGAGCTTACGAGCAGTACTTC. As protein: CASSDGGAYEQYF.

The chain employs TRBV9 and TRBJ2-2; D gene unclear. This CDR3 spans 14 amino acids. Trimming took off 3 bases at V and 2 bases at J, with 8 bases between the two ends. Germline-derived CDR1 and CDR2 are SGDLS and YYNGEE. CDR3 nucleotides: TGTGCCAGCAGCGGCGACTCTAACACCGGGGAGCTGTTTTTT. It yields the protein CASSGDSNTGELFF.

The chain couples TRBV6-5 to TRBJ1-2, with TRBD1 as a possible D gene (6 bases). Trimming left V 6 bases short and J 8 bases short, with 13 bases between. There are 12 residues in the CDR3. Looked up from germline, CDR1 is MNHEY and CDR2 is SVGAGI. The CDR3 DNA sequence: TGTGCCAGCAGCCAGATGGGGGCCGGCTACACCTTC. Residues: CASSQMGAGYTF.

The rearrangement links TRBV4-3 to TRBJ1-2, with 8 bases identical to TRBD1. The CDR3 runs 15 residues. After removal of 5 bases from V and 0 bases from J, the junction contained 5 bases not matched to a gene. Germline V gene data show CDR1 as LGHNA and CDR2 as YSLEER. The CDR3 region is CASSIRQGPNYGYTF. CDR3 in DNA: TGCGCCAGCAGCATACGACAGGGGCCTAACTATGGCTACACCTTC.

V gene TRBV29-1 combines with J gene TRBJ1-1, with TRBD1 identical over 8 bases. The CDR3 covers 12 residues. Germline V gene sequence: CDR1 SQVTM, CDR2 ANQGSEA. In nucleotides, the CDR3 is TGCACATACCAGGGGGCTGAAACTGAAGCTTTCTTT. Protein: CTYQGAETEAFF.

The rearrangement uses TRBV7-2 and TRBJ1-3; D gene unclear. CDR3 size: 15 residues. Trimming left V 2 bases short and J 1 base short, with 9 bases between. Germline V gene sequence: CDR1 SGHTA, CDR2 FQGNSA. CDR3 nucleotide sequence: TGTGCCAGCAGCTTATCTGTAGGTTCTGGAAACACCATATATTTT. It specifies CASSLSVGSGNTIYF.